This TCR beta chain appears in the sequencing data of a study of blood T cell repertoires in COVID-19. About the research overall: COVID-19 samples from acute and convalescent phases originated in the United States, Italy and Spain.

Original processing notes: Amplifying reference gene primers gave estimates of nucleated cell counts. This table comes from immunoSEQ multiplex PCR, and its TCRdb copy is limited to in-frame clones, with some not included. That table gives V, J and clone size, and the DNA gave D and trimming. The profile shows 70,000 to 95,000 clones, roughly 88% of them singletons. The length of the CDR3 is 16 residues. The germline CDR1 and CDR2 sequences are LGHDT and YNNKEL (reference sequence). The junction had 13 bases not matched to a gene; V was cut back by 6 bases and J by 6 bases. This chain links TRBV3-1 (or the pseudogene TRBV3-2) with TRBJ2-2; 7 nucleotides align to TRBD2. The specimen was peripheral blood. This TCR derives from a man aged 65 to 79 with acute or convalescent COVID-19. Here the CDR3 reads CASSGPSGAPPGELFF. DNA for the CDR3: TGTGCCAGCAGTGGCCCCAGCGGGGCCCCCCCCGGGGAGCTGTTTTTT.